This TCR beta chain comes out of a study of cytomegalovirus exposure and HLA in healthy donors. In the case of this clone: No antigen is known for it.

Overall study findings and caveats: The study recorded 160 or so TCR beta chains that were cytomegalovirus-associated.

Though nominally healthy at sampling, donors likely had unrecorded immune exposures. With 60 Vbeta and 13 Jbeta primers, the PCR was carried out. TCRdb's table, derived via immunoSEQ multiplex PCR, lists solely in-frame clones and lacks some. The repertoire holds 95,000 to 100,000 clones, with about 83% as singletons. The CDR3 contains 14 residues. Germline loops: CDR1 MGHDK, CDR2 SYGVNS. This TCR came from a female donor in good health and CMV-seropositive. This chain links TRBV25-1 with TRBJ1-6; 10 bases fit TRBD1. Sequenced input: PBMCs. This chain's CDR3 is CVSKGTGVQSPLHF. DNA of the CDR3: TGTGTGAGTAAGGGGACAGGGGTCCAGTCACCCCTCCACTTT.